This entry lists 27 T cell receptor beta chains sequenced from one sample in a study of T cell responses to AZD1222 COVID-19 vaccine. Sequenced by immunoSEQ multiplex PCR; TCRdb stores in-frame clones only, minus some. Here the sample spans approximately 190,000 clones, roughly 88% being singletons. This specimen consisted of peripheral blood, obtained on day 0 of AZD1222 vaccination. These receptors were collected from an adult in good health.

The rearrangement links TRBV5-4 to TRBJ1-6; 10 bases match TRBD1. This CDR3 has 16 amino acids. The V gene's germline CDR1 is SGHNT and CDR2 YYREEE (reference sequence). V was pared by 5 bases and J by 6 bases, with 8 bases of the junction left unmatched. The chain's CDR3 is CASSSRTGGSNSPLHF. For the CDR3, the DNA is TGTGCCAGCAGTAGTCGGACAGGGGGATCTAATTCACCCCTCCACTTT.

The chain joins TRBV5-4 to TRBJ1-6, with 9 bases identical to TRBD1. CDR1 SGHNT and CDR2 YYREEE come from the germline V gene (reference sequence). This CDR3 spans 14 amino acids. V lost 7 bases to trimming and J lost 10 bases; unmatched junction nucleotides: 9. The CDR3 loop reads CASFRTGEGSPLHF. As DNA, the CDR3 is TGTGCCAGCTTCCGGACAGGGGAAGGGTCACCCCTCCACTTT.

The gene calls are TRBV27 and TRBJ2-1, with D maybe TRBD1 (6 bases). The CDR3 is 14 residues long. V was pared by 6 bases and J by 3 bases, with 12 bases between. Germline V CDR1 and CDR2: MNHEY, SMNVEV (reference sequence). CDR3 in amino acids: CASSKSRGYNEQFF. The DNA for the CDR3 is TGTGCCAGCAGCAAGTCCAGGGGCTACAATGAGCAGTTCTTC.

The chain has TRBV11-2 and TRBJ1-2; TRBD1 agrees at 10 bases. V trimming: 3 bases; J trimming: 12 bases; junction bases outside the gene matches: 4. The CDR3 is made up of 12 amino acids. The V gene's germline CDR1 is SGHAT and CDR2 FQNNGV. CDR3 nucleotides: TGTGCCAGCAGCTTCGGACAGGGGGTGCACACCTTC. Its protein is CASSFGQGVHTF.

CDR3 amino acids: CASSPQAGDTDTQYF. The DNA of the CDR3 is TGTGCCAGCAGCCCCCAAGCGGGAGACACAGATACGCAGTATTTT. The chain links TRBV7-2 to TRBJ2-3; 8 bases line up with TRBD2. V gave up 5 bases and J gave up 2 bases; unmatched junction bases: 6. This CDR3 has 15 residues. Germline lookup yields CDR1 SGHTA and CDR2 FQGNSA. Full variable domain (missing parts from reference TRBV7-2 and TRBJ2-3): GAGVSQSPSNKVTEKGKDVELRCDPISGHTALYWYRQSLGQGLEFLIYFQGNSAPDKSGLPSDRFSAERTGGSVSTLTIQRTQQEDSAVYLCASSPQAGDTDTQYFGPGTRLTVL.

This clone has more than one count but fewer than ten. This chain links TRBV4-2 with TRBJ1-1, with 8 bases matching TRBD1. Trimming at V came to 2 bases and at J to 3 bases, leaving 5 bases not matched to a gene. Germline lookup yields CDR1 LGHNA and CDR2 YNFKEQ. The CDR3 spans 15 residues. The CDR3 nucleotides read TGTGCCAGCAGCCAACCGCCGACAGGGGACACTGAAGCTTTCTTT. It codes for CASSQPPTGDTEAFF.

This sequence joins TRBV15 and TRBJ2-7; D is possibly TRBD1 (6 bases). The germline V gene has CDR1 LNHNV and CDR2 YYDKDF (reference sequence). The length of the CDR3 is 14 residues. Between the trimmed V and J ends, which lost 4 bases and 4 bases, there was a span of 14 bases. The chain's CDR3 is CATSKTRDIYEQYF. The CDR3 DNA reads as TGTGCCACCAGCAAGACCCGGGACATTTACGAGCAGTACTTC.

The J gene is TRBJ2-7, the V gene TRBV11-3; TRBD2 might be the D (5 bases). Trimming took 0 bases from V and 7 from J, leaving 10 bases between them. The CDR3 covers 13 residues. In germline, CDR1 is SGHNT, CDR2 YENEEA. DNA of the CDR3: TGTGCCAGCAGCTTAGATGCGGGTAGGGAGCAGTACTTC. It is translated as CASSLDAGREQYF.

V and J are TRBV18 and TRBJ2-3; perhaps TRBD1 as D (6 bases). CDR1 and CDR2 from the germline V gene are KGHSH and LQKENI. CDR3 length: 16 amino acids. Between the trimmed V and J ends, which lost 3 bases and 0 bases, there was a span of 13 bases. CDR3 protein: CASSPPWTASTDTQYF. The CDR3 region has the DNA TGTGCCAGCTCACCTCCCTGGACAGCTAGCACAGATACGCAGTATTTT.

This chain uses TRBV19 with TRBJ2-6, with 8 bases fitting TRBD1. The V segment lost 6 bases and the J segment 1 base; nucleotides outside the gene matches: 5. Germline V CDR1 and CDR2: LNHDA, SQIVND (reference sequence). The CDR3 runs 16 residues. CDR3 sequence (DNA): TGTGCCAGTAGGGACAGGGTAAGGTCTGGGGCCAACGTCCTGACTTTC. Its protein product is CASRDRVRSGANVLTF. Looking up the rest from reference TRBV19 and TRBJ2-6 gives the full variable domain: DGGITQSPKYLFRKEGQNVTLSCEQNLNHDAMYWYRQDPGQGLRLIYYSQIVNDFQKGDIAEGYSVSREKKESFPLTVTSAQKNPTAFYLCASRDRVRSGANVLTFGAGSRLTVL.

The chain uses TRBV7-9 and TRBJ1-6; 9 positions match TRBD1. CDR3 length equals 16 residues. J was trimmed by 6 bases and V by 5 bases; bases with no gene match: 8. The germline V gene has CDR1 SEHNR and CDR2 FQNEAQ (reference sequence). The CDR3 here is CASSPTGGSANSPLHF. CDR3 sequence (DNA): TGTGCCAGCAGCCCGACAGGGGGTTCGGCTAATTCACCCCTCCACTTT.

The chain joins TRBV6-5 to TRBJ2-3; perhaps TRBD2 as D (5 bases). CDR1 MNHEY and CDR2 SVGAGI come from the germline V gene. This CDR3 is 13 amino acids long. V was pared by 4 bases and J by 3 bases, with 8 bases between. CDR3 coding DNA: TGTGCCAGCAGTTTCAGCGGTACAGATACGCAGTATTTT. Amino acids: CASSFSGTDTQYF.

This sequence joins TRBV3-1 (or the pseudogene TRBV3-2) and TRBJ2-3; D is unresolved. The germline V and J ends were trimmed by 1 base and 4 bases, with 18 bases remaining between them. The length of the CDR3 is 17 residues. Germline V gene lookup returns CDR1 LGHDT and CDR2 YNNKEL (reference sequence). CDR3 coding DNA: TGTGCCAGCAGCCAAGTGAGAGCTTCCGGAATACCAGATACGCAGTATTTT. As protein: CASSQVRASGIPDTQYF.

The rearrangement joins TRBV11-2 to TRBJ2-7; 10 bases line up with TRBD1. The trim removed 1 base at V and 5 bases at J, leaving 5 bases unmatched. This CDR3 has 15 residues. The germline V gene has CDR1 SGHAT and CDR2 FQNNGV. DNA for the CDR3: TGTGCCAGCAGCTTAGTCCGACAGGGGGCGGACGAGCAGTACTTC. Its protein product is CASSLVRQGADEQYF.

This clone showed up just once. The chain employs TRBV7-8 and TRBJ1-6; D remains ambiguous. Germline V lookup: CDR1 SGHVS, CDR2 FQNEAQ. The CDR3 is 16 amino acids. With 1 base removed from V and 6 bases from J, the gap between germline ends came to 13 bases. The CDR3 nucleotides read TGTGCCAGCAGCTTAGTTGGGCCAGGCTTTAATTCACCCCTCCACTTT. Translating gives CASSLVGPGFNSPLHF.

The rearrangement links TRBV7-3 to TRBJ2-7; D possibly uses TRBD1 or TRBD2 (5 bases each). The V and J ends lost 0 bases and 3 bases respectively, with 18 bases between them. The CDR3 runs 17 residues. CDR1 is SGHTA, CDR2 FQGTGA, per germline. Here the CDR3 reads CASSLTFLTGGDYEQYF. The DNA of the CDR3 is TGTGCCAGCAGCTTAACTTTCTTAACAGGAGGCGACTACGAGCAGTACTTC.

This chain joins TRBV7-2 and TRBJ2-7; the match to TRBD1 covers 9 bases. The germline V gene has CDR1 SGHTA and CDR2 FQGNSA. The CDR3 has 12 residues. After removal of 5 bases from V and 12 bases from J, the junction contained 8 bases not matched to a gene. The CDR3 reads CASSPPGDRAYF. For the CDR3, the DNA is TGTGCCAGCAGCCCCCCCGGGGACAGGGCGTACTTC.

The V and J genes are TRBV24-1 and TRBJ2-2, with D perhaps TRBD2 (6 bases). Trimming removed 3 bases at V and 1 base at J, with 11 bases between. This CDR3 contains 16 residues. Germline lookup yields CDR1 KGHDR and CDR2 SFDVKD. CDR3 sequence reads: CATSDGLRENTGELFF. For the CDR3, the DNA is TGTGCCACCAGTGATGGGCTGCGGGAGAACACCGGGGAGCTGTTTTTT.

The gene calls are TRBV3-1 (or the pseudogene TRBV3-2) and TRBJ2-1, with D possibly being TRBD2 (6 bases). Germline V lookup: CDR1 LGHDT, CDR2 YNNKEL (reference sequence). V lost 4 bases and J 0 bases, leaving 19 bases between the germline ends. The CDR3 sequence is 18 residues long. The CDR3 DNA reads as TGTGCCAGCAGCCGGCGCGGGGCGACGATAAGCTCCTACAATGAGCAGTTCTTC. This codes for CASSRRGATISSYNEQFF.

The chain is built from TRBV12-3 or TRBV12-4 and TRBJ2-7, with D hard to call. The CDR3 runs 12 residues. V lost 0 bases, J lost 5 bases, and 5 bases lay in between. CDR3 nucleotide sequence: TGTGCCAGCAGTTTAGCGTTGGACGAGCAGTACTTC. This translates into CASSLALDEQYF.

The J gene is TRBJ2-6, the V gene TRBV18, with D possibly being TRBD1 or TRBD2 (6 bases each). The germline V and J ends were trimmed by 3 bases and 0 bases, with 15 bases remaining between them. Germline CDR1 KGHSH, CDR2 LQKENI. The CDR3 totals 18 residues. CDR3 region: CASSPSGRGLSGANVLTF. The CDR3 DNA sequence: TGTGCCAGCTCACCCAGTGGCAGGGGACTCTCTGGGGCCAACGTCCTGACTTTC.

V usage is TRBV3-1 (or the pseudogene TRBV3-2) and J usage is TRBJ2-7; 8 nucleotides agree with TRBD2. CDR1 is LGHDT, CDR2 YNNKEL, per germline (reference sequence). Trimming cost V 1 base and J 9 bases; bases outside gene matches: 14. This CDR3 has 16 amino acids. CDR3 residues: CASSQGWREEIPGQYF. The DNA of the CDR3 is TGTGCCAGCAGCCAAGGGTGGCGGGAGGAAATTCCAGGGCAGTACTTC.

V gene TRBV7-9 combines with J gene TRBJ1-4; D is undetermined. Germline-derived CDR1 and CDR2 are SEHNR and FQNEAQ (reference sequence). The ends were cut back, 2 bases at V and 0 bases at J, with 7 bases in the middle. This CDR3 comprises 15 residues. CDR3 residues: CASSLPLATNEKLFF. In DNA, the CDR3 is TGTGCCAGCAGCTTACCACTTGCAACTAATGAAAAACTGTTTTTT.

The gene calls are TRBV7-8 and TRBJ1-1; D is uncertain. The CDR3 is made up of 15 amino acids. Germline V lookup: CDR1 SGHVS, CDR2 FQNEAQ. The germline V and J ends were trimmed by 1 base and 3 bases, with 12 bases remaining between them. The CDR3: CASSLGGKAYTEAFF. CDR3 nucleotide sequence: TGTGCCAGCAGCTTAGGCGGCAAGGCTTACACTGAAGCTTTCTTT.

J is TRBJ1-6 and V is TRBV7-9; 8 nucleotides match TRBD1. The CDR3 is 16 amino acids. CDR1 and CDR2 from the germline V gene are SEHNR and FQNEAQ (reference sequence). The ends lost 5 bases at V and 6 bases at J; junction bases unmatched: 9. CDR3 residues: CASSARDRSSNSPLHF. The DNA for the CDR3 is TGTGCCAGCAGCGCACGGGACAGGAGCAGTAATTCACCCCTCCACTTT.

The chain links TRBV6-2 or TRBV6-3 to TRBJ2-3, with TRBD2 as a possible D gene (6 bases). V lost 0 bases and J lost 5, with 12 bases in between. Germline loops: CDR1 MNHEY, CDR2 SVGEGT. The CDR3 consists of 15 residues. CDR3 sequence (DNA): TGTGCCAGCAGTTACTCCCCAGGGAGGATAGATACGCAGTATTTT. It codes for CASSYSPGRIDTQYF.

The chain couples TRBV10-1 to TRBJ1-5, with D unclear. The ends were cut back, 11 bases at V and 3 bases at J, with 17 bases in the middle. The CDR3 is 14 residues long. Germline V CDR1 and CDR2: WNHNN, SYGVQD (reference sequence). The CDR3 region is CASLNLGPNQPQHF. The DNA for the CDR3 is TGCGCCTCACTCAACCTAGGGCCCAATCAGCCCCAGCATTTT.